The clone carrying this T cell receptor beta chain was picked up a small number of times. The V end lost 6 bases, the J end lost 8 bases, and 16 bases lay between the germline ends. The CDR3 spans 13 residues. Germline V gene data show CDR1 as SNHLY and CDR2 as FYNNEI. This sample is drawn from a study of T cell changes during pregnancy in multiple sclerosis. The assay was immunoSEQ multiplex PCR, and TCRdb's table has in-frame clones only and misses some. The data show fewer than 80,000 clones, roughly 90% seen once. The chain employs TRBV2 and TRBJ1-2; D gene uncertain. The receptor comes from a female donor in good health, enrolled as a control in a pregnancy study. Sample: CD4+ T cells from peripheral blood mononuclear cells, taken in the third trimester of pregnancy. The CDR3, as DNA: TGTGCCAGCAGCCCTGACAATGATTGGGGCTACACCTTC. Translated, it gives CASSPDNDWGYTF.